This T cell receptor beta chain appears in the sequencing data of a study of blood T cell repertoires in COVID-19. Study overall: There were acute and convalescent COVID-19 samples, and they came from the United States, Italy and Spain. The cDNA or gDNA used as material had been derived from T cells, B-cell-depleted T cells, or PBMCs.

Methods used by the authors: Reference gene primer amplification gave estimated nucleated cell counts. The protocol was immunoSEQ multiplex PCR, while the TCRdb copy is restricted to in-frame clones and leaves out a portion. The DNA was the basis for D and trimming; V, J and clone size are from that table. Of roughly 180,000 clones in the sample, around four fifths were seen once. The sequenced material came from peripheral blood. This clonotype was sampled from a woman in her 30s with acute or convalescent COVID-19.

CDR3 sequence: CASRMVGTSEREQYF. The CDR3 DNA reads TGTGCCAGCAGGATGGTAGGGACTAGTGAACGCGAGCAGTACTTC. V usage is TRBV7-2 and J usage is TRBJ2-7; TRBD2 matches 8 bases. There are 15 residues in the CDR3. The junction had 13 bases not matched to a gene; V was cut back by 6 bases and J by 6 bases. The germline CDR1 and CDR2 sequences are SGHTA and FQGNSA.